The clone carrying this TCR beta chain was counted between two and nine times. What it binds is not known. Every single patient, without exception, relapsed after autologous stem cell transplantation, and brentuximab vedotin exposure varied. This sample was taken from a study of PD-1 blockade in classical Hodgkin lymphoma. Overall study results and limits: CD4+ TCR diversity, unlike CD8+, rose significantly by C4D1. It was reported that newly diagnosed patients had less baseline TCR diversity than healthy donors.

The germline V gene encodes CDR1 SGDLS and CDR2 YYNGEE. V dropped 4 bases and J dropped 2 bases, with 17 bases sitting between them. The CDR3 loop spans 16 amino acids. Repertoires were generated with immunoSEQ multiplex PCR, while TCRdb's copy carries only in-frame clones and drops some. The sample lists approximately 51,000 clones; approximately 70% were seen once. Sequences were derived from peripheral blood mononuclear cells (PBMCs), sampled before the second cycle of nivolumab. This chain links TRBV9 with TRBJ2-3, with D possibly being TRBD1 (7 bases). The sequence came from a human donor with classical Hodgkin lymphoma. This CDR3 is CASSIRTGLSTDTQYF. DNA for the CDR3: TGTGCCAGCAGCATTAGGACAGGACTATCCACAGATACGCAGTATTTT.